The 24 T cell receptor beta chains presented below share a single source sample, sequenced in a study of cytomegalovirus exposure and HLA in healthy donors. The study ran its PCR with 60 Vbeta and 13 Jbeta primers. The data were produced by immunoSEQ multiplex PCR, yet TCRdb's version contains in-frame clones alone and is incomplete. The sample comprises more than 90,000 clones, roughly 80% of which are singletons, and 22% rests with the top ten. What was sequenced was PBMCs. The receptor set was obtained from a man in his thirties or forties in good health and CMV-seropositive.

The V call is TRBV14, the J call TRBJ1-6; tentative D call: TRBD1 (5 bases). Germline V lookup: CDR1 SGHDN, CDR2 FVKESK. This CDR3 contains 13 residues. V was pared by 1 base and J by 11 bases, with 9 bases between. The CDR3 is CASSQVKGTPLHF. The CDR3 DNA is TGTGCCAGCAGCCAAGTCAAGGGGACACCCCTCCACTTT.

The genes are TRBV10-2 and TRBJ1-4; 7 nucleotides match TRBD1. The germline V gene has CDR1 WSHSY and CDR2 SAAADI. CDR3 length: 13 amino acids. Trimming at V came to 7 bases and at J to 10 bases, leaving 9 bases not matched to a gene. The CDR3 DNA reads as TGCGCCAGCACAGACAGGGTCCAGGGAAAACTGTTTTTT. Translated: CASTDRVQGKLFF.

The genes are TRBV7-3 and TRBJ2-3, with D unclear. V gave up 3 bases and J gave up 4 bases, with 8 bases separating them. CDR1 SGHTA and CDR2 FQGTGA come from the germline V gene. This CDR3 has 13 residues. CDR3 sequence: CASSFRPSDTQYF. DNA for the CDR3: TGTGCCAGCAGCTTTCGTCCGTCAGATACGCAGTATTTT.

The chain has TRBV6-5 and TRBJ1-2, with D perhaps TRBD1 (5 bases). In germline, CDR1 is MNHEY, CDR2 SVGAGI. The CDR3 has 15 residues. V shed 5 bases and J shed 2 bases, with 15 bases lying between them. For the CDR3, the DNA is TGTGCCAGCAGTCCGGCGGGAGGGACCAACTATGGCTACACCTTC. It encodes CASSPAGGTNYGYTF.

V and J are TRBV11-2 and TRBJ2-7; TRBD2 aligns across 9 bases. The CDR3 spans 13 residues. CDR1 and CDR2 from the germline V gene are SGHAT and FQNNGV. The junction had 5 bases not matched to a gene; V was cut back by 5 bases and J by 6 bases. The DNA for the CDR3 is TGTGCCAGCAGCCTACTGACTAGCGGCGAGCAGTACGTC. Residues: CASSLLTSGEQYV.

The rearrangement links TRBV6-1 to TRBJ1-4, with 7 bases that match TRBD1. With V trimmed by 3 bases and J by 7 bases, 5 bases remained unmatched. The CDR3 has 14 amino acids. Germline V CDR1 and CDR2: MNHNS, SASEGT. The chain's CDR3 is CASSDWDSAEKLFF. The CDR3 DNA follows: TGTGCCAGCAGTGACTGGGACAGCGCTGAAAAACTGTTTTTT.

The chain recombines TRBV5-4 with TRBJ2-2; 7 bases are a match to TRBD2. The germline CDR1 and CDR2 sequences are SGHNT and YYREEE (reference sequence). The CDR3 has 15 amino acids. The trim removed 4 bases at V and 5 bases at J, leaving 8 bases unmatched. The CDR3 DNA sequence: TGTGCCAGCAGCAAGGCGCGGGAGAGGACCGGGGAGCTGTTTTTT. Encoded protein: CASSKARERTGELFF.

The chain carries TRBV2 and TRBJ1-2; D is perhaps TRBD1 (6 bases). The germline CDR1 and CDR2 sequences are SNHLY and FYNNEI. The V gene lost 7 bases and the J gene lost 5 bases, with 14 bases spanning the gap. There are 13 residues in the CDR3. CDR3 DNA sequence: TGTGCCAGCAAAGTGGGGGCACGGTATGGCTACACCTTC. Translating gives CASKVGARYGYTF. Full variable domain (outside the CDR3, taken from reference TRBV2 and TRBJ1-2): EPEVTQTPSHQVTQMGQEVILRCVPISNHLYFYWYRQILGQKVEFLVSFYNNEISEKSEIFDDQFSVERPDGSNFTLKIRSTKLEDSAMYFCASKVGARYGYTFGSGTRLTVV.

This clone was picked up a small number of times. The chain employs TRBV18 and TRBJ1-6; the match to TRBD1 covers 7 bases. The CDR3 runs 14 residues. The germline V gene encodes CDR1 KGHSH and CDR2 LQKENI. The trim removed 6 bases at V and 4 bases at J, leaving 3 bases unmatched. The CDR3 reads CASSPTGYNSPLHF. The DNA for the CDR3 is TGTGCCAGCTCCCCGACAGGGTATAATTCACCCCTCCACTTT.

Only one count was recorded for this clone. The chain links TRBV28 to TRBJ2-5; D gene uncertain. V lost 3 bases and J 2 bases, leaving 16 bases between the germline ends. The CDR3 sequence is 16 residues long. CDR1 is MDHEN, CDR2 SYDVKM, per germline. CDR3 in amino acids: CASSFHLRERQETQYF. CDR3 DNA: TGTGCCAGCAGTTTCCACCTTCGAGAGAGACAAGAGACCCAGTACTTC.

About this clone itself: A read error may produce the germline difference seen at one junction end. The sample contains more than one DNA sequence encoding this CDR3. The chain combines TRBV15 with TRBJ2-2; D possibly corresponds to TRBD2 (6 bases). CDR3 size: 16 residues. The germline V gene encodes CDR1 LNHNV and CDR2 YYDKDF (reference sequence). In DNA form, the CDR3 reads TGCGCCACCAGCAGAGATTGGGGGGTGGGCGGCGGGGAGCTGTTTTTT. This sequence encodes CATSRDWGVGGGELFF.

V is TRBV2 and J is TRBJ2-3, with TRBD1 as a possible D gene (6 bases). The V and J ends lost 6 bases and 3 bases respectively, with 13 bases between them. CDR3 size: 14 residues. Germline V gene sequence: CDR1 SNHLY, CDR2 FYNNEI. The CDR3 DNA reads as TGTGCCAGCAGGGGCGGTACAGGGACAGATACGCAGTATTTT. Protein: CASRGGTGTDTQYF.

This clone appeared a single time. This chain connects TRBV7-2 to TRBJ2-3, with TRBD2 matching 8 bases. V dropped 0 bases and J dropped 4; count of bases not matched to a gene: 3. CDR3 length equals 15 residues. The germline CDR1 and CDR2 sequences are SGHTA and FQGNSA. The CDR3, as DNA: TGTGCCAGCAGCTTAGCTAGCGGGGACTCAGATACGCAGTATTTT. Amino acid sequence: CASSLASGDSDTQYF.

V usage is TRBV12-2 and J usage is TRBJ2-5; TRBD1, as called in the table, went unchecked against the DNA. TRBV12-2 is annotated as a pseudogene. The CDR3 has 16 residues. CDR3 protein: CASRSWRRGCKETQYF. The CDR3 DNA reads TGTGCAAGTCGCTCCTGGCGAAGGGGATGTAAAGAGACCCAGTACTTC.

This chain's CDR3 is CASRARGRASNQPQHF. The CDR3 DNA reads TGTGCAAGTCGCGCCCGAGGGCGGGCCTCAAATCAGCCCCAGCATTTT. The chain carries TRBV12-2 and TRBJ1-5. TRBV12-2 is an annotated pseudogene. This CDR3 spans 16 amino acids.

This CDR3 is CASSVDSSYEQYF. The CDR3 DNA sequence: TGTGCCAGCAGCGTAGATTCCTCTTACGAGCAGTACTTC. The chain is built from TRBV9 and TRBJ2-7; D gene uncertain. CDR1 is SGDLS, CDR2 YYNGEE, per germline. Trimming cost V 0 bases and J 4 bases, with 8 bases left between them. The CDR3 has 13 amino acids.

The rearrangement uses TRBV5-4 and TRBJ1-3; D gene unclear. This CDR3 has 16 residues. V was cut by 3 bases and J by 0 bases, with 13 bases left in between. Germline lookup yields CDR1 SGHNT and CDR2 YYREEE (reference sequence). As DNA, the CDR3 is TGTGCCAGCAGCTCTGACATTCCTCTCTCTGGAAACACCATATATTTT. Translated, it gives CASSSDIPLSGNTIYF.

This clone came up once. The gene calls are TRBV5-4 and TRBJ1-2, with D maybe TRBD1 (6 bases). In germline, CDR1 is SGHNT, CDR2 YYREEE (reference sequence). Deletions cut 2 bases from V and 6 bases from J, with 11 bases between. The CDR3 totals 13 residues. CDR3 region: CASSFGGRDGYTF. DNA of the CDR3: TGTGCCAGCAGCTTCGGGGGGCGTGATGGCTACACCTTC.

V usage is TRBV5-6 and J usage is TRBJ1-2, with a tentative D call TRBD1 (5 bases). The V end was cut by 0 bases, the J end by 5 bases, with 5 bases between. CDR3 length equals 12 residues. Germline CDR1 and CDR2: SGHDT and YYEEEE. As DNA, the CDR3 is TGTGCCAGCAGCTTGGAGGGGTATGGCTACACCTTC. This sequence encodes CASSLEGYGYTF.

The J gene is TRBJ2-7, the V gene TRBV30; D perhaps matches TRBD2 (6 bases). Between the trimmed V and J ends, which lost 0 bases and 2 bases, there was a span of 11 bases. CDR3 size: 14 residues. Germline CDR1 GTSNPN, CDR2 SVGIG (reference sequence). CDR3 nucleotides: TGTGCCTGGAGTGTAACGGGGGTCCCCTACGAGCAGTACTTC. As protein: CAWSVTGVPYEQYF.

This clone was recorded once. The chain joins TRBV5-4 to TRBJ2-5, with D perhaps matching TRBD2 (7 bases). The CDR3 spans 16 residues. Trimming took 0 bases from V and 9 from J, leaving 21 bases between them. CDR1 and CDR2 (germline): SGHNT, YYREEE (reference sequence). The chain's CDR3 is CASSLGGAGAPWAQYF. In nucleotides, the CDR3 is TGTGCCAGCAGCTTGGGGGGGGCGGGGGCACCGTGGGCCCAGTACTTC.

This chain links TRBV4-1 with TRBJ1-2; 8 nucleotides agree with TRBD1. This CDR3 spans 14 amino acids. Germline V gene lookup returns CDR1 MGHRA and CDR2 YSYEKL. The V and J ends lost 2 bases and 4 bases, in that order; junction bases with no gene match: 3. In DNA, the CDR3 is TGCGCCAGCAGCCAACCTGACAGGGGCTATGGCTACACCTTC. It translates to CASSQPDRGYGYTF.

This clone is a singleton in its sample. The rearrangement links TRBV5-1 to TRBJ2-7; TRBD1 aligns across 7 bases. This CDR3 has 15 residues. Germline V gives CDR1 SGHRS, CDR2 YFSETQ. V was clipped by 2 bases and J by 7 bases; unmatched bases: 12. The CDR3 loop reads CASSFGRGGEGEQYF. Here the CDR3 DNA reads TGCGCCAGCAGCTTCGGTCGAGGGGGCGAAGGTGAGCAGTACTTC.

The chain has TRBV18 and TRBJ2-1; weak D call: TRBD2 (6 bases). The CDR3 is made up of 15 amino acids. Germline V gene data show CDR1 as KGHSH and CDR2 as LQKENI. The V end lost 5 bases, the J end lost 3 bases, and 14 bases lay between the germline ends. This CDR3 reads CASSERGSLYNEQFF. CDR3 bases: TGTGCCAGCTCAGAACGGGGGTCCCTCTACAATGAGCAGTTCTTC.